These 23 T cell receptor beta chains originate from one sample sequenced in a study of Ad26.COV2.S vaccination and SARS-CoV-2 variants. The method was immunoSEQ multiplex PCR; TCRdb's version includes in-frame clones alone and lacks a portion of them. The sample includes some 340,000 clones, approximately 80% of them seen just once. Treatment defined: roughly 18 received Ad26.COV2.S at low or high dose, single or two shots; 5 received placebo; per-sample allocation not given. Day 63 following the first vaccine or placebo injection was when the samples were taken. The starting material was peripheral blood, obtained in a trial of Ad26.COV2.S vaccine versus placebo. These receptors were collected from a person between 18 and 65 years old who received the Ad26.COV2.S COVID-19 vaccine or a placebo.

This chain connects TRBV27 to TRBJ2-3, with D perhaps matching TRBD1 or TRBD2 (5 bases each). This CDR3 contains 14 residues. In germline, CDR1 is MNHEY, CDR2 SMNVEV (reference sequence). V lost 7 bases to trimming and J lost 0 bases, with 11 bases between them. CDR3 amino acids: CASNRGVSTDTQYF. CDR3 nucleotides: TGTGCCAGCAATCGAGGGGTCAGCACAGATACGCAGTATTTT.

V is TRBV24-1 and J is TRBJ2-3, with D hard to call. This CDR3 is 14 amino acids long. V lost 1 base and J lost 2, with 6 bases in between. Germline-derived CDR1 and CDR2 are KGHDR and SFDVKD. CDR3 loop: CATSDFLATDTQYF. In DNA, the CDR3 is TGTGCCACCAGTGATTTCTTGGCCACAGATACGCAGTATTTT.

The chain links TRBV3-1 (or the pseudogene TRBV3-2) to TRBJ2-2; D is uncertain. The CDR3 sequence is 13 residues long. The V and J ends lost 4 bases and 9 bases respectively, with 12 bases between them. Germline-derived CDR1 and CDR2 are LGHDT and YNNKEL (reference sequence). The CDR3 reads CASSRSTARELFF. The CDR3 region has the DNA TGTGCCAGCAGCCGGTCCACAGCGCGGGAGCTGTTTTTT.

The chain is built from TRBV29-1 and TRBJ2-7; no reliable D call. The CDR3 is made up of 14 amino acids. The germline CDR1 and CDR2 sequences are SQVTM and ANQGSEA. V was shortened by 0 bases and J by 2 bases, with 11 bases between the two germline ends. The CDR3 loop is CSVEDPRTPYEQYF. The CDR3 DNA reads as TGCAGCGTTGAAGATCCCCGGACCCCCTACGAGCAGTACTTC.

The chain links TRBV6-2 or TRBV6-3 to TRBJ2-1, with D possibly matching TRBD2 (6 bases). Germline V CDR1 and CDR2: MNHEY, SVGEGT. The CDR3 totals 16 residues. V gave up 2 bases and J gave up 2 bases, with 13 bases separating them. The CDR3 region is CASSYTEGPPYNEQFF. The CDR3 DNA reads TGTGCCAGCAGTTACACGGAGGGTCCCCCCTACAATGAGCAGTTCTTC.

CDR3 nucleotide sequence: TGTGCCAGCAGCCAAGGGGGCGGAGTATTTGACTATGGCTACACCTTC. Translation: CASSQGGGVFDYGYTF. The chain employs TRBV4-2 and TRBJ1-2, with D possibly TRBD1 on 5 matching bases. The CDR3 length is 16 residues. V shed 1 base and J shed 3 bases, with 15 bases lying between them. Germline loops: CDR1 LGHNA, CDR2 YNFKEQ.

V usage is TRBV24-1 and J usage is TRBJ2-5; weak D call: TRBD2 (6 bases). The V gene lost 6 bases and the J gene lost 2 bases, with 12 bases spanning the gap. The CDR3 contains 14 residues. In germline, CDR1 is KGHDR, CDR2 SFDVKD. The CDR3 spells CATSRAGRQETQYF. The DNA of the CDR3 is TGTGCCACCAGTAGGGCGGGGAGACAAGAGACCCAGTACTTC.

This chain connects TRBV10-3 to TRBJ2-7, with 8 bases that match TRBD2. Germline V gives CDR1 ENHRY, CDR2 SYGVKD. The V and J ends lost 8 bases and 3 bases, in that order; junction bases with no gene match: 12. This CDR3 contains 15 residues. The DNA of the CDR3 is TGTGCCATCCGACGGGCCCTGGCGGGGGGCTACGAGCAGTACTTC. Its protein is CAIRRALAGGYEQYF.

This clone was found a few times. This chain uses TRBV28 with TRBJ1-5; D not certain. The V end lost 6 bases, the J end lost 7 bases, and 16 bases lay between the germline ends. Germline CDR1 and CDR2: MDHEN and SYDVKM. The CDR3 length is 14 residues. The CDR3 bases are TGTGCCAGCAGCTTCGCCGGACTTGGGCAGCCCCAGCATTTT. This codes for CASSFAGLGQPQHF.

This clone was found once. The V gene is TRBV3-1 (or the pseudogene TRBV3-2), the J gene TRBJ2-2, with 8 bases that match TRBD2. Unmatched junction bases numbered 6, after V lost 5 bases and J lost 1 base. CDR3 size: 16 residues. Germline V gene sequence: CDR1 LGHDT, CDR2 YNNKEL (reference sequence). The CDR3 is CASSAQRGGNTGELFF. The CDR3 nucleotides are TGTGCCAGCAGCGCTCAACGGGGGGGGAACACCGGGGAGCTGTTTTTT.

The CDR3 spells CASSRGVTDTQYF. In DNA form, the CDR3 reads TGTGCCAGCAGCCGCGGGGTAACAGATACGCAGTATTTT. V is TRBV3-1 (or the pseudogene TRBV3-2) and J is TRBJ2-3; TRBD2 is a possible D gene (6 bases). From germline, CDR1 is LGHDT and CDR2 YNNKEL (reference sequence). V lost 4 bases and J lost 3, with 8 bases in between. The CDR3 length is 13 residues.

The chain links TRBV11-3 to TRBJ2-7; D unclear. Trimming pared 1 base from V and 3 bases from J, leaving 4 bases between. Germline lookup yields CDR1 SGHNT and CDR2 YENEEA. The CDR3 covers 12 residues. CDR3 DNA sequence: TGTGCCAGCAGCTTAGGGAACTACGAGCAGTACTTC. Translated: CASSLGNYEQYF.

This clone was observed once. This CDR3 is CASSLSGESSYEQYF. For the CDR3, the DNA is TGTGCCAGCAGCTTAAGCGGTGAAAGCTCCTACGAGCAGTACTTC. V usage is TRBV7-2 and J usage is TRBJ2-7; a weak D match, TRBD2 (5 bases). The CDR3 totals 15 residues. Between the trimmed V and J ends, which lost 2 bases and 0 bases, there was a span of 11 bases. Germline V lookup: CDR1 SGHTA, CDR2 FQGNSA.

The CDR3: CASSSQEQGNEKLFF. In DNA form, the CDR3 reads TGCGCCAGCAGCTCCCAGGAACAGGGGAATGAAAAACTGTTTTTT. The J gene is TRBJ1-4, the V gene TRBV5-1, with 7 bases aligning to TRBD1. The CDR3 totals 15 residues. V trimming: 3 bases; J trimming: 5 bases; junction bases outside the gene matches: 7. Germline V gene data show CDR1 as SGHRS and CDR2 as YFSETQ.

The chain employs TRBV2 and TRBJ2-7; tentatively, D is TRBD2 (5 bases). CDR1 SNHLY and CDR2 FYNNEI come from the germline V gene. The V end lost 6 bases, the J end lost 5 bases, and 11 bases lay between the germline ends. CDR3 length: 12 residues. The CDR3 region has the DNA TGTGCCAGCAGCCTGACTATCCACGAGCAGTACTTC. This gives the protein CASSLTIHEQYF.

The rearrangement uses TRBV9 and TRBJ2-2; no reliable D call. Per the germline V gene, CDR1 is SGDLS and CDR2 is YYNGEE. Trimming left V 0 bases short and J 0 bases short, with 9 bases between. The CDR3 spans 16 residues. CDR3 sequence (DNA): TGTGCCAGCAGCGTAGAGGCTACAGCGAACACCGGGGAGCTGTTTTTT. This encodes CASSVEATANTGELFF. The full variable domain, rest sourced from reference TRBV9 and TRBJ2-2, is DSGVTQTPKHLITATGQRVTLRCSPRSGDLSVYWYQQSLDQGLQFLIQYYNGEERAKGNILERFSAQQFPDLHSELNLSSLELGDSALYFCASSVEATANTGELFFGEGSRLTVL.

V is TRBV5-5 and J is TRBJ2-7; D may be TRBD1 or TRBD2 (5 bases each). The CDR3 contains 14 residues. The germline V gene encodes CDR1 SGHKS and CDR2 YYEKEE (reference sequence). With 0 bases removed from V and 4 bases from J, the gap between germline ends came to 11 bases. CDR3 region: CASSLGGVGYEQYF. CDR3 nucleotides: TGTGCCAGCAGCTTGGGAGGGGTTGGATACGAGCAGTACTTC.

The chain couples TRBV7-9 to TRBJ1-1; D gene uncertain. The CDR3 is 19 amino acids. V lost 1 base to trimming and J lost 1 base, with 22 bases between them. Germline CDR1 and CDR2: SEHNR and FQNEAQ (reference sequence). CDR3 coding DNA: TGTGCCAGCAGCTTAGAACGCGGGCTTAGGCGACTCTCGAACACTGAAGCTTTCTTT. Translation gives CASSLERGLRRLSNTEAFF.

The chain joins TRBV27 to TRBJ1-1; D remains ambiguous. CDR1 is MNHEY, CDR2 SMNVEV, per germline (reference sequence). Between the trimmed V and J ends, which lost 4 bases and 3 bases, there was a span of 3 bases. There are 11 residues in the CDR3. CDR3 sequence: CASSSHTEAFF. The CDR3 DNA follows: TGTGCCAGCAGTTCCCACACTGAAGCTTTCTTT.

This sequence joins TRBV6-5 and TRBJ1-2; the match to TRBD1 covers 7 bases. V dropped 6 bases and J dropped 1; count of bases not matched to a gene: 8. Germline values: CDR1 MNHEY, CDR2 SVGAGI. The CDR3 has 15 amino acids. CDR3 in DNA: TGTGCCAGCAGCAAGGGACAGTGGAATAACTATGGCTACACCTTC. Protein: CASSKGQWNNYGYTF.

This chain connects TRBV6-6 to TRBJ2-7; D remains unclear. The germline CDR1 and CDR2 sequences are MNHNY and SVGAGI (reference sequence). Trimming took off 10 bases at V and 1 base at J, with 11 bases between the two ends. The CDR3 covers 12 residues. In DNA form, the CDR3 reads TGTGCCACTCGAACCGTATCCTACGAGCAGTACTTC. This translates into CATRTVSYEQYF.

The chain uses TRBV28 and TRBJ2-5, with 11 bases that match TRBD2. Germline V gives CDR1 MDHEN, CDR2 SYDVKM. The V and J ends lost 3 bases and 7 bases, in that order; junction bases with no gene match: 7. This CDR3 is built from 15 residues. The CDR3 is CASSLSSGGRPTQYF. The CDR3 nucleotides read TGTGCCAGCAGTTTGTCTAGCGGGGGGCGCCCGACCCAGTACTTC.

The rearrangement links TRBV29-1 to TRBJ1-2; D is uncertain. The V and J ends lost 3 bases and 4 bases respectively, with 12 bases between them. Germline V gene lookup returns CDR1 SQVTM and CDR2 ANQGSEA. The CDR3 is 13 amino acids. The CDR3 here is CSVERLLGYGYTF. The CDR3 nucleotides read TGCAGCGTTGAGCGTCTTCTGGGCTATGGCTACACCTTC.